This entry lists 13 T cell receptor beta chains sequenced from one sample in a study of monozygotic twins with inflammatory bowel disease. TCRdb reprocessed the 5' RACE reads and stores each CDR3 protein as one record, lacking DNA. The repertoire table contains 85,000 to 110,000 distinct CDR3 sequences. Sequenced sample: blood. The receptors come from a human donor with ulcerative colitis or Crohn's disease, or a healthy co-twin of an affected twin (not recorded which).

CDR3 amino acids: CASSHLAGGANEQYF. The V and J genes are TRBV11-2 and TRBJ2-7; TCRdb calls TRBD2, which cannot be checked without DNA. The CDR3 loop spans 15 amino acids. Germline CDR1 reads SGHAT; CDR2 reads FQNNGV.

The chain is built from TRBV20-1 and TRBJ1-1; the D call from TCRdb, TRBD1, cannot be confirmed without DNA. Germline loops: CDR1 DFQATT, CDR2 SNEGSKA (reference sequence). The CDR3 loop spans 12 amino acids. The CDR3 is CSAFDRGTEAFF.

The gene calls are TRBV5-5 and TRBJ2-7; the D gene TCRdb calls, TRBD2, cannot be checked with no DNA. This CDR3 has 14 amino acids. CDR1 and CDR2 from the germline V gene are SGHKS and YYEKEE (reference sequence). CDR3 protein: CASALRDYFYEQYF.

The genes are TRBV3-1 and TRBJ1-1; TCRdb's D gene call, TRBD1, goes unchecked for lack of DNA. There are 14 residues in the CDR3. CDR1 is LGHDT, CDR2 YNNKEL, per germline (reference sequence). CDR3 amino acids: CASSAGTGVTEAFF.

The chain joins TRBV18 to TRBJ1-1. Germline assignment: CDR1 KGHSH and CDR2 LQKENI. The CDR3 contains 15 residues. The CDR3 sequence is CASSPPSTVGTEAFF.

CDR3 sequence: CASSYRYRGDEQYF. J is TRBJ2-7 and V is TRBV6-5; as DNA is missing, the TRBD1 call by TCRdb cannot be tested. The germline V gene encodes CDR1 MNHEY and CDR2 SVGAGI. The CDR3 has 14 amino acids.

V gene TRBV24-1 combines with J gene TRBJ1-1; TCRdb's D call, TRBD1, is unchecked because there is no DNA. The CDR3 is 14 residues long. CDR1 KGHDR and CDR2 SFDVKD come from the germline V gene. The CDR3 reads CATRRDSENTEAFF.

The chain combines TRBV7-2 with TRBJ2-6; TCRdb's D gene call, TRBD1, goes unchecked for lack of DNA. Germline assignment: CDR1 SGHTA and CDR2 FQGNSA. CDR3 length: 15 residues. CDR3 in amino acids: CASSLPPLGANVLTF.

V is TRBV20-1 and J is TRBJ1-6; TCRdb designates TRBD1, a call that cannot be tested without DNA. There are 14 residues in the CDR3. The germline CDR1 and CDR2 sequences are DFQATT and SNEGSKA (reference sequence). The CDR3 reads CSARDRQGDSPLHF.

The V call is TRBV5-4, the J call TRBJ1-1. Germline lookup yields CDR1 SGHNT and CDR2 YYREEE (reference sequence). The CDR3 runs 14 residues. CDR3 sequence reads: CASSRQLGNTEAFF.

The V call is TRBV5-1, the J call TRBJ1-4. Per germline, CDR1 SGHRS and CDR2 YFSETQ. The CDR3 contains 14 residues. This chain's CDR3 is CASSLDHGYEKLFF.

V gene TRBV30 combines with J gene TRBJ1-5; TCRdb proposes TRBD1, but this gene call is untestable without DNA. CDR1 and CDR2 (germline): GTSNPN, SVGIG (reference sequence). This CDR3 is built from 15 residues. CDR3 residues: CAWSVRDRVWQPQHF.

V is TRBV6-6 and J is TRBJ2-1. Germline CDR1 MNHNY, CDR2 SVGAGI (reference sequence). The CDR3 runs to 12 residues. CDR3 protein: CASSYWADEQFF.